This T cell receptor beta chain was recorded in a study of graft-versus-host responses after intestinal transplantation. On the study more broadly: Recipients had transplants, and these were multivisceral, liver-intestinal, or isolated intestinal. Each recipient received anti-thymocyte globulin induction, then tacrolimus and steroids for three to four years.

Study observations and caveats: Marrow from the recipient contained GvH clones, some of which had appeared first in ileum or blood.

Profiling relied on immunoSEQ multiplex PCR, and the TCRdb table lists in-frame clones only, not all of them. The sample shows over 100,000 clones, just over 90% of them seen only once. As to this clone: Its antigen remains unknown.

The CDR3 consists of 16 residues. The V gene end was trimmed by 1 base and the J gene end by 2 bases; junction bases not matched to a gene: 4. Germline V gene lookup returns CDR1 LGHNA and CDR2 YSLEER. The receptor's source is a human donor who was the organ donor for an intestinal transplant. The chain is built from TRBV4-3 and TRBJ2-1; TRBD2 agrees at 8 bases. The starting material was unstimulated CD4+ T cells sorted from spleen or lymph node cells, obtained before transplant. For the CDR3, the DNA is TGCGCCAGCAGCCAAGCACTAGCGGATCCCTACAATGAGCAGTTCTTC. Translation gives CASSQALADPYNEQFF.